The source of this TCR beta chain is a study of OX40 agonist ivuxolimab in advanced cancers. The study in broad terms: Ivuxolimab was a fully human IgG2 agonistic monoclonal antibody targeting the costimulatory receptor OX40 (CD134). Partial responses occurred in three dose-escalation patients: two with cutaneous melanoma and one with hepatocellular carcinoma. Intravenous ivuxolimab was administered to patients every 2 weeks at six dose levels: 0.01, 0.1, 0.3, 1.5, 3 and 10 mg/kg. The paper describes the monotherapy dose-escalation part (N of about 54 patients) of the phase I trial of ivuxolimab. Prior anti-PD-1, anti-PD-L1 or anti-CTLA-4 therapy was permitted, and checkpoint inhibitors had been received by under 50% of dose-escalation patients. The dose-escalation cohort was about 86% male with a mean age of about 60 years, ranging from roughly 23 to 90. Peripheral TCRbeta sequencing aimed to test whether ivuxolimab altered TCR sequence diversity and caused clonal T-cell expansion. Of the approximately 50 dose-escalation patients, hepatocellular carcinoma was present in about 20, melanoma in approximately 15, renal cell carcinoma in 9 and head and neck cancer in 9. Study-wide findings and limitations: Low levels of normalized T-cell clonal expansion were also seen in some nonresponding patients. After ivuxolimab, expanded clones were on average more numerous among CD8+ T cells than among CD4+ T cells. At doses from 0.1 to 3.0 mg/kg, clonal expansion was seen in both CD4+ and CD8+ blood T cells between baseline and week 6. The antigen specificity of the clonally expanded peripheral T cells was not determined. In the 0.1-3.0 mg/kg groups, partial responders had among the lowest normalized peripheral clonal expansion, particularly in CD8+ T cells.

Trimming takes 6 bases off V and 1 base off J; junction bases not matched to a gene: 0. The CDR3, from cysteine to phenylalanine, totals 14 residues. CDR3 DNA only is kept here, 42 bases in frame from base 1. For CDR1 and CDR2, the germline V gene lists LGHNA and YNFKEQ. Genomic DNA was extracted from sorted cells for sequencing of the TCRbeta CDR3 region. TCRbeta CDR3 regions were sequenced using the immunoSEQ Assay. TCRdb provides this immuneACCESS table in a form limited to in-frame rearrangements. Some clones are lacking; in checked studies, under half of them reflect an unresolved V gene, and why the rest are absent is not known. The sample table holds 25,000 to 40,000 clones, of which about 90% were seen once. About 25% of the sample belongs to the ten largest clones. About this clone itself: Its cognate antigen has yet to be identified. Within one base of it there is no much larger clone, and no base qualities were kept.

Patients with a history of autoimmune disease or receiving systemic immunosuppression were excluded from the trial. Peripheral blood for TCR sequencing was collected from all dose cohorts at baseline, on cycle 4 day 1, and on cycle 7 day 1. Samples were obtained from an open-label, multicenter, first-in-human phase I dose-escalation trial of ivuxolimab. The trial enrolled adults with locally advanced or metastatic head and neck squamous cell, hepatocellular, melanoma or renal cell carcinoma. CD4+ and CD8+ T cells were sorted separately from peripheral blood before TCR sequencing. The sample here was CD4+ or CD8+ T cells sorted from blood, taken in a trial of the OX40 agonist ivuxolimab. The chain couples TRBV4-2 to TRBJ2-7; 13 bases in the middle match TRBD2. The sequence derives from an adult with an advanced solid tumor such as melanoma, head and neck, liver or kidney cancer. CDR3 region: CASRGLAGSYEQYF. Read as DNA, the sequence is TGTGCCAGCAGGGGACTAGCGGGGTCCTACGAGCAGTACTTC.